This T cell receptor beta chain was documented in a study of CD8+ T cells in alopecia areata. This clone was detected once. The antigen remains undetermined. Germline CDR1 PRHDT, CDR2 FYEKMQ (reference sequence). CDR3 length equals 14 residues. V gave up 5 bases and J gave up 10 bases; unmatched junction bases: 6. Treatment here: oral pan-JAK inhibitor, 5-10 mg twice daily. Both peripheral blood and punch biopsies of lesional scalp skin were obtained from patients who had alopecia areata. Extraction and reverse transcription of RNA yielded cDNA as the sequencing template. The protocol was immunoSEQ multiplex PCR, while the TCRdb copy is restricted to in-frame clones and leaves out a portion. The data show some 200,000 clones, roughly 64% seen once. Study-level results: An increase in clonality over normal scalp was evident in lesional scalp, especially alopecia totalis/universalis. Links between baseline CD8+ expansion and response need larger treated cohorts.

This sequence originates from a human donor with alopecia areata. The chain couples TRBV13 to TRBJ1-6, with TRBD1 matching 9 bases. This material consisted of CD8+ T cells sorted from blood, taken at week 24, from a patient treated with tofacitinib. The CDR3 region has the DNA TGTGCCAGCAGCCCCGGGACAGGGTACTCACCCCTCCACTTT. As protein: CASSPGTGYSPLHF.